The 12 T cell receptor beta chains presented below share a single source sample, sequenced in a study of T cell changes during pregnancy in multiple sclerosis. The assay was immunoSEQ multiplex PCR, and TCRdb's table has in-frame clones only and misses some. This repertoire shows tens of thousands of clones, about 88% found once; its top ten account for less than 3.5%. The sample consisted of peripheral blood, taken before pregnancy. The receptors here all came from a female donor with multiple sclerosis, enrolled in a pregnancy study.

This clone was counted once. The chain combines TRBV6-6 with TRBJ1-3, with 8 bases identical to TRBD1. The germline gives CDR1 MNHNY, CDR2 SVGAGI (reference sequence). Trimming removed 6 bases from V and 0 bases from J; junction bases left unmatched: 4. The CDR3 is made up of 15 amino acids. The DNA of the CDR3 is TGTGCCAGCAGCCCGGGACAGGTCTCTGGAAACACCATATATTTT. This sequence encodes CASSPGQVSGNTIYF.

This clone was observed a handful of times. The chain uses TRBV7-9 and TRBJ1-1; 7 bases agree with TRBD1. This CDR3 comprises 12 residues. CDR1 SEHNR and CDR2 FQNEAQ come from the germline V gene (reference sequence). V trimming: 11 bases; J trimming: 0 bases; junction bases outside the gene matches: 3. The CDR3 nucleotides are TGTGCCGTGGACAGGCTGAACACTGAAGCTTTCTTT. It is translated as CAVDRLNTEAFF. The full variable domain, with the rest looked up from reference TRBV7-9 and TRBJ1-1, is DTGVSQNPRHKITKRGQNVTFRCDPISEHNRLYWYRQTLGQGPEFLTYFQNEAQLEKSRLLSDRFSAERPKGSFSTLEIQRTEQGDSAMYLCAVDRLNTEAFFGQGTRLTVV.

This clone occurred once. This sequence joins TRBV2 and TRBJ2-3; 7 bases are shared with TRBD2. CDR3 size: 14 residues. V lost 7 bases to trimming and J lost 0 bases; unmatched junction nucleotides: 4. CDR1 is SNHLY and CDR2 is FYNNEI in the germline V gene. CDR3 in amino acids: CASTTSPSTDTQYF. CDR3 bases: TGTGCCAGCACGACTAGCCCTAGCACAGATACGCAGTATTTT.

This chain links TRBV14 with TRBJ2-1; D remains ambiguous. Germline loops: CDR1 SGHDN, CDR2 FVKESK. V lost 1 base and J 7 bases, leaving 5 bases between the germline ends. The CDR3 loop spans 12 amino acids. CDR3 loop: CASSQVQNEQFF. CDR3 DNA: TGTGCCAGCAGCCAAGTCCAGAATGAGCAGTTCTTC.

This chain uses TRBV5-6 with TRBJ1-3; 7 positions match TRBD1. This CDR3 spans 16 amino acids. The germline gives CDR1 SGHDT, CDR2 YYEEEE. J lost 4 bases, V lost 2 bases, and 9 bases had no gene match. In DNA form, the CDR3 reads TGTGCCAGCAGCTTTGTCCCGGGACAGTTAGGAAACACCATATATTTT. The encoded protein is CASSFVPGQLGNTIYF.

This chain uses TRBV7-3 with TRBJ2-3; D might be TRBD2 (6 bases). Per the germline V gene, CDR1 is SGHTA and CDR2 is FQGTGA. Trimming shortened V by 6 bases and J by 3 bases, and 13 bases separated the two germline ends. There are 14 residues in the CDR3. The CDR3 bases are TGTGCCAGCAGTCCGGCTAGCGAGACAGATACGCAGTATTTT. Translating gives CASSPASETDTQYF.

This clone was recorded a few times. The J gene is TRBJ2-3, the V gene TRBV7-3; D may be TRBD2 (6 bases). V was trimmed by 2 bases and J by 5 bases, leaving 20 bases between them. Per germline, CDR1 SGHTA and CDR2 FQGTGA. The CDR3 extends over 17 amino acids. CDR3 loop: CASSLLGNRESRDTQYF. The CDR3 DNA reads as TGTGCCAGCAGCTTACTCGGGAACCGGGAGAGTCGAGATACGCAGTATTTT.

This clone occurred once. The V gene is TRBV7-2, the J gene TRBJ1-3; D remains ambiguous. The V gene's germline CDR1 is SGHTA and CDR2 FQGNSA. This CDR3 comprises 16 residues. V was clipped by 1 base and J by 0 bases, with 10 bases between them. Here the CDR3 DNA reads TGTGCCAGCAGCTTAGTGGGAGGAAACTCTGGAAACACCATATATTTT. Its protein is CASSLVGGNSGNTIYF.

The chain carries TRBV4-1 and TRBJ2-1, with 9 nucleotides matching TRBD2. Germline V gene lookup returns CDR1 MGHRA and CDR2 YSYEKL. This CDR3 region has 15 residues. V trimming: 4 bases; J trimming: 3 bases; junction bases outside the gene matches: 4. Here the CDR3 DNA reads TGCGCCAGCAGCCGCGATAGCGGGAGCTACAATGAGCAGTTCTTC. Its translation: CASSRDSGSYNEQFF.

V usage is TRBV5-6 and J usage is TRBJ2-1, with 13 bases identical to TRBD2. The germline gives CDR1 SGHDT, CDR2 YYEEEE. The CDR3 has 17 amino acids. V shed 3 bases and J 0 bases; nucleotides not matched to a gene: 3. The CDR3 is CASSSLAGGSSYNEQFF. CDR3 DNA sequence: TGTGCCAGCAGCTCACTAGCGGGGGGGAGCTCCTACAATGAGCAGTTCTTC.

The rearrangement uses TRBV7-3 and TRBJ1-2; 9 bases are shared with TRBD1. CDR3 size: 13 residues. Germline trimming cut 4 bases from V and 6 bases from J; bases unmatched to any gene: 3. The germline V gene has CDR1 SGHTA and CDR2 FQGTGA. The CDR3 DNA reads TGTGCCAGCAGCTCGGGACAGGGAAATGGCTACACCTTC. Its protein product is CASSSGQGNGYTF. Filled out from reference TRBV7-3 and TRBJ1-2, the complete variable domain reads GAGVSQTPSNKVTEKGKYVELRCDPISGHTALYWYRQSLGQGPEFLIYFQGTGAADDSGLPNDRFFAVRPEGSVSTLKIQRTERGDSAVYLCASSSGQGNGYTFGSGTRLTVV.

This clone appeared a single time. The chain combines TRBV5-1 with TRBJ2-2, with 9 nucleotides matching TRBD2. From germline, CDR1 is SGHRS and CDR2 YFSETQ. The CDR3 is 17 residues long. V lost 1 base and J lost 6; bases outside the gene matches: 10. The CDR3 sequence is CASSLLVLAGTPGELFF. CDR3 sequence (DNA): TGCGCCAGCAGCTTGCTTGTTCTAGCGGGGACGCCCGGGGAGCTGTTTTTT.